What follows is one T cell receptor beta chain and its context. This entry is derived from a study of B cell selection in AIRE deficiency. Some clones are missing from TCRdb's copy, which holds only in-frame ones; the method was immunoSEQ multiplex PCR. The repertoire consists of tens of thousands of clones, with around 97% occurring once and the leading ten covering approximately 0.31%. Looked up from germline, CDR1 is SGHDT and CDR2 is YYEEEE. V lost 4 bases and J lost 1, with 17 bases in between. The CDR3 covers 16 residues. Sorting defined conventional CD4 T cells as CD4+CD127+. The sequencing input was conventional CD4+ T cells sorted from PBMCs. V and J are TRBV5-6 and TRBJ1-1; no clear D gene. The TCR comes from a human donor with AIRE deficiency. CDR3 in DNA: TGTGCCAGCAGCCAGAAAATGTTTGGAGGGAACACTGAAGCTTTCTTT. It specifies CASSQKMFGGNTEAFF.